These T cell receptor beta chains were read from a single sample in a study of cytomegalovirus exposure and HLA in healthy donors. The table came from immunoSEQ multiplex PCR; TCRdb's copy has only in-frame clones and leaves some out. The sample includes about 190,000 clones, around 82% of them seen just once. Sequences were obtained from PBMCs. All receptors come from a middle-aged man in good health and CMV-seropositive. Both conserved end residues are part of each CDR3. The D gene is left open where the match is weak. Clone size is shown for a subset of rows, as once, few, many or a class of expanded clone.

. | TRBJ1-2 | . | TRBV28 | CASSLQFLENYGYTF | TGTGCCAGCAGTTTACAGTTTCTCGAAAACTATGGCTACACCTTC
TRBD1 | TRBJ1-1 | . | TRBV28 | CASSTGTVMMNTEAFF | TGTGCCAGCAGTACCGGGACAGTGATGATGAACACTGAAGCTTTCTTT
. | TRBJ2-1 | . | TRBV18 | CASSPFSADEQFF | TGTGCCAGCTCACCTTTTAGCGCTGATGAGCAGTTCTTC
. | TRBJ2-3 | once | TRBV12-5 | CASAPEAGTQYF | TGTGCTAGTGCCCCCGAAGCGGGTACGCAGTATTTT
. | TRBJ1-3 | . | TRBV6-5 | CASRRTGNGNTIYF | TGTGCCAGCAGACGCACAGGGAACGGAAACACCATATATTTT
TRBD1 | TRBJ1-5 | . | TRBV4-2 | CASSPSGTGPERGNQPQHF | TGTGCCAGCAGCCCATCCGGGACAGGGCCGGAGAGGGGCAATCAGCCCCAGCATTTT
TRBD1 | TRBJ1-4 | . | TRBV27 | CASRWTGGTNEKLFF | TGTGCCAGCAGGTGGACAGGGGGGACTAATGAAAAACTGTTTTTT
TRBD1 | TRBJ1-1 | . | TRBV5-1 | CASSVGTGGIEAFF | TGCGCCAGCAGCGTCGGGACAGGGGGGATTGAAGCTTTCTTT
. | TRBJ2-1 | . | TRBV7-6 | CASSLDGGSYNEQFF | TGTGCCAGCAGCTTAGATGGGGGGTCCTACAATGAGCAGTTCTTC
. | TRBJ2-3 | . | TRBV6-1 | CASSGKRVSTDTQYF | TGTGCCAGCAGTGGGAAGCGGGTTAGCACAGATACGCAGTATTTT
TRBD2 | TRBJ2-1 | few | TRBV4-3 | CASSQGLAGANEQFF | TGCGCCAGCAGCCAAGGACTAGCGGGAGCCAATGAGCAGTTCTTC
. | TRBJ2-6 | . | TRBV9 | CASSVEGYSAGANVLTF | TGTGCCAGCAGCGTAGAGGGGTACAGCGCTGGGGCCAACGTCCTGACTTTC
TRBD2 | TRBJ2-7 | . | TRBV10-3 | CAISEKTSGKYF | TGTGCCATCAGTGAAAAGACTAGCGGGAAGTACTTC
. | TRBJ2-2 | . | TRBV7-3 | CASSLKGAGTGELFF | TGTGCCAGCAGCTTGAAGGGAGCCGGGACCGGGGAGCTGTTTTTT
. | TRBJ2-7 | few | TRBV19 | CASSILGGISYEQYF | TGTGCCAGTAGTATTCTAGGCGGGATTTCCTACGAGCAGTACTTC
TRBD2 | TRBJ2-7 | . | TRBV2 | CASSELLFGTSKNYEQYF | TGTGCCAGCAGTGAACTTTTATTCGGGACTAGCAAAAACTACGAGCAGTACTTC
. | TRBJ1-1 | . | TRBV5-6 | CASSFGPGMNTEAFF | TGTGCCAGCAGCTTTGGTCCAGGGATGAACACTGAAGCTTTCTTT
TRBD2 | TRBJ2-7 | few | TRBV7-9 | CASSSRSGSGSYEQYF | TGTGCCAGCAGCTCCCGGAGCGGGAGTGGTTCCTACGAGCAGTACTTC
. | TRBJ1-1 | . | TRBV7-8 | CASSLRNSRGITEAFF | TGTGCCAGCAGCTTAAGGAATTCCAGGGGAATCACTGAAGCTTTCTTT
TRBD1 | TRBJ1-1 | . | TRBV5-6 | CASSGPWTGENTEAFF | TGTGCCAGCAGCGGCCCCTGGACAGGGGAAAACACTGAAGCTTTCTTT
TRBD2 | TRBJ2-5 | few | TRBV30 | CAWTRGRGGETQYF | TGTGCCTGGACCCGGGGGAGGGGAGGAGAGACCCAGTACTTC
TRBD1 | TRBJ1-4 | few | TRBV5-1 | CASSASGGDEKLFF | TGCGCCAGCAGCGCCTCAGGGGGAGATGAAAAACTGTTTTTT
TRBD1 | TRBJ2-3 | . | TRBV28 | CASSPPVGTDTDTQYF | TGTGCCAGCAGTCCCCCCGTAGGGACAGACACAGATACGCAGTATTTT
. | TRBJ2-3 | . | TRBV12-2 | CASRAGGGGTSVPSTDTQYF | TGTGCAAGTCGCGCGGGGGGAGGCGGGACATCAGTTCCTAGCACAGATACGCAGTATTTT
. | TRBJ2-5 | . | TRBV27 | CASSPRTQETQYF | TGTGCCAGCAGTCCAAGGACACAAGAGACCCAGTACTTC
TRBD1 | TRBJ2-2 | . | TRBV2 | CASTGQGGGELFF | TGTGCCAGCACCGGACAGGGAGGCGGGGAGCTGTTTTTT
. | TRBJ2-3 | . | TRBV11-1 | CASSRDGLSTDTQYF | TGTGCCAGCAGCCGGGACGGACTAAGCACAGATACGCAGTATTTT
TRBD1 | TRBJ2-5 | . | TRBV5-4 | CASSLNRGRGNF | TGTGCCAGCAGCTTGAACAGGGGGCGAGGGAACTTC
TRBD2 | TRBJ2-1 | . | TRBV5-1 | CASSLLAESSYNEQFF | TGCGCCAGCAGCTTGCTAGCGGAGAGCTCCTACAATGAGCAGTTCTTC
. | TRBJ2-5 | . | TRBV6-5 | CASRGSSWEQYF | TGTGCCAGCAGGGGTTCAAGTTGGGAGCAGTACTTC
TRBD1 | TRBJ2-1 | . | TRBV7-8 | CASSLLGQMLYNEQFF | TGTGCCAGCAGCTTACTGGGACAGATGTTATACAATGAGCAGTTCTTC
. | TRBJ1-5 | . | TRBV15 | CATSYGHLGGNQPQHF | TGTGCCACCAGCTACGGACACCTTGGTGGCAATCAGCCCCAGCATTTT
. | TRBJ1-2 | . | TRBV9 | CASSVGGTLNYGYTF | TGTGCCAGCAGCGTAGGAGGGACACTGAACTATGGCTACACCTTC
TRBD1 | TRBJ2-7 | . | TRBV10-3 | CAISPGTGELNEQYF | TGTGCCATCAGCCCCGGGACAGGAGAACTTAACGAGCAGTACTTC
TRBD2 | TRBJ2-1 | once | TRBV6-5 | CASSYGTRVSNEQFF | TGTGCCAGCAGTTACGGGACTAGGGTTTCCAATGAGCAGTTCTTC
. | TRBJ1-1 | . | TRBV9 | CASSFGQNTEAFF | TGTGCCAGCAGCTTCGGACAGAACACTGAAGCTTTCTTT
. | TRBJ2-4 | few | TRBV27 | CASSATPAQGNIQYF | TGTGCCAGCAGTGCAACGCCGGCACAGGGTAACATTCAGTACTTC
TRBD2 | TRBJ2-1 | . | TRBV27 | CASSGLASGSGEQFF | TGTGCCAGCAGCGGACTTGCGAGCGGGAGTGGTGAGCAGTTCTTC
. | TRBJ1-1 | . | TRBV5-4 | CASSLGGITEAFF | TGTGCCAGCAGCTTGGGAGGGATCACTGAAGCTTTCTTT
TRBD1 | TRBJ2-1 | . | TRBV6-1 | CASSADRGDEQFF | TGTGCCAGCAGTGCCGACAGGGGTGATGAGCAGTTCTTC
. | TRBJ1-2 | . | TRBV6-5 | CASSYSATGRDGYTF | TGTGCCAGCAGTTACTCCGCGACAGGTCGGGATGGCTACACCTTC
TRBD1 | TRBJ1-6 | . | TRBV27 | CASSSQGNSNNSPLHF | TGTGCCAGCAGTTCACAGGGGAACTCGAATAATTCACCCCTCCACTTT
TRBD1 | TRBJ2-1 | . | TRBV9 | CASSVGGLGQGGYNEQFF | TGTGCCAGCAGCGTGGGGGGATTGGGACAGGGTGGATACAATGAGCAGTTCTTC
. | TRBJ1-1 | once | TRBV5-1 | CASSLRQMNTEAFF | TGCGCCAGCAGCCTACGACAGATGAACACTGAAGCTTTCTTT
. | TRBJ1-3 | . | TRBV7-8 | CASAPNRVNSGNTIYF | TGTGCCAGCGCTCCGAACAGGGTTAACTCTGGAAACACCATATATTTT
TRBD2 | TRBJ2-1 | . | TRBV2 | CASSARLAGVGGNEQFF | TGTGCCAGCAGCGCTAGACTAGCGGGAGTGGGTGGGAATGAGCAGTTCTTC
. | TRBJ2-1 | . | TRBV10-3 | CAIRDTVGGRNSYNEQFF | TGTGCCATCAGGGACACCGTCGGGGGGCGGAACTCCTACAATGAGCAGTTCTTC
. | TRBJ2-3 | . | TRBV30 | CAWGPFTDTQYF | TGTGCCTGGGGCCCTTTCACAGATACGCAGTATTTT
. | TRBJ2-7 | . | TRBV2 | CASSETLAGYEQYF | TGTGCCAGCAGTGAAACCCTAGCCGGGTACGAGCAGTACTTC
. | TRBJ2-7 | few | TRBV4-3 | CASSQGIGSSYEQYF | TGCGCCAGCAGCCAGGGCATCGGTAGCTCCTACGAGCAGTACTTC
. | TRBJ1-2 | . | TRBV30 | CAWRGGSLFPNYGYTF | TGTGCCTGGAGAGGAGGGAGCCTCTTCCCTAACTATGGCTACACCTTC